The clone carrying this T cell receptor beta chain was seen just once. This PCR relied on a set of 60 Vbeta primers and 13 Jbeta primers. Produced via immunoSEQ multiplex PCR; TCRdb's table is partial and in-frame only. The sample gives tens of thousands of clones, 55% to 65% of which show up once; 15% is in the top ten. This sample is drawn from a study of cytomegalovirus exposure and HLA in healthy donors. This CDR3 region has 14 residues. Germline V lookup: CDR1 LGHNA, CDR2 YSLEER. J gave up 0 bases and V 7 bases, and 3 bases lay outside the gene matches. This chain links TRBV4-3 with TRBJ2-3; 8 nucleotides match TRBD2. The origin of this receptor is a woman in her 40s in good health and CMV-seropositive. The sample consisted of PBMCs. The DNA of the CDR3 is TGCGCCAGCACGACTAGCGTGAGCACAGATACGCAGTATTTT. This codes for CASTTSVSTDTQYF.